The present T cell receptor (beta chain) was sequenced within a study of Ad26.COV2.S vaccination and SARS-CoV-2 variants. Assay: immunoSEQ multiplex PCR; the TCRdb copy retains only in-frame clones and omits some. This table has 300,000 to 400,000 clones, around 90% appearing once. Described treatment: roughly 19 received Ad26.COV2.S at low or high dose, single or two shots; a few received placebo; per-sample allocation not given. The samples were gathered on day 63 after the first injection of vaccine or placebo. The source was peripheral blood, collected in a trial of Ad26.COV2.S vaccine versus placebo. The TCR was taken from a person between 18 and 65 years old who received the Ad26.COV2.S COVID-19 vaccine or a placebo.

The CDR3 region is CASSGVSVTEAFF. As DNA, the CDR3 is TGTGCCAGTAGCGGGGTTTCCGTCACTGAAGCTTTCTTT. The V call is TRBV19, the J call TRBJ1-1; no firm D call. The germline gives CDR1 LNHDA, CDR2 SQIVND (reference sequence). V was clipped by 6 bases and J by 4 bases, with 12 bases between them. The CDR3 covers 13 residues.